This TCR beta chain was recorded in a study of blood T cell repertoires in COVID-19. Across the whole study: Sites across the United States, Italy and Spain contributed samples from acute and convalescent COVID-19. The cDNA or gDNA used as material had been derived from T cells, B-cell-depleted T cells, or PBMCs.

Trimming cost V 4 bases and J 6 bases; bases outside gene matches: 7. Germline CDR1 SGHRS, CDR2 YFSETQ. The CDR3 is 14 residues long. In the study's own analysis: Counts of nucleated cells, estimated from reference gene primer amplification, were obtained. Profiled with immunoSEQ multiplex PCR; TCRdb holds only in-frame clones, not every one. The V and J calls and the clone size are those of that table, but D and trimming were determined from the DNA. The sample contains some 200,000 clones, around 84% of which appear only once. Sequencing input: peripheral blood. The sequence came from a man younger than 45 with active or convalescent COVID-19. The chain employs TRBV5-1 and TRBJ1-1; 9 nucleotides align to TRBD1. CDR3 amino acids: CASSGGQGFPEAFF. DNA for the CDR3: TGCGCCAGCAGCGGGGGACAGGGTTTCCCTGAAGCTTTCTTT.